A selection of T cell receptor beta chains follows, all from one sample in a study of response to subunit inactivated influenza vaccine. TCRdb reprocessed the RT-PCR reads with MiXCR, giving one entry per CDR3 protein. The sample lists more than 400,000 distinct CDR3 sequences; approximately 6.9% were seen once. The sequencing here drew on PBMCs from blood, taken around 25 months after vaccination. All receptors come from a man aged 50 to 69 who received an inactivated influenza vaccine. CDR3s include the opening cysteine and the closing phenylalanine or tryptophan. A D gene is named only where the DNA matches it firmly. Some rows mark clone size as missing; the rest say once, few, many or name a class of expanded clone.

length	J	D	V	size	CDR3	DNA
16	TRBJ2-7	TRBD1	TRBV28	NA	CASQAPGGARGHEQYF	TGTGCCAGCCAAGCTCCAGGGGGAGCGAGGGGCCACGAGCAGTACTTC
16	TRBJ2-3	NA	TRBV21-1	many	CASSMGVKVRTDTQYF	TGTGCCAGCAGCATGGGGGTGAAGGTCCGCACAGATACGCAGTATTTT
13	TRBJ1-2	NA	TRBV29-1	few	CSVPSSGDYGYTF	TGCAGCGTGCCTTCATCTGGGGACTATGGCTACACCTTC
16	TRBJ2-7	TRBD1	TRBV6-1	few	CASSLTGTVASYEQYF	TGTGCCAGCAGCCTCACAGGGACAGTCGCTAGTTACGAGCAGTACTTC
16	TRBJ2-6	NA	TRBV27	many	CASSSTAPSGANVLTF	TGTGCCAGCAGTTCGACAGCCCCCTCTGGGGCCAACGTCCTGACTTTC
20	TRBJ2-4	TRBD1	TRBV5-4	NA	CASSSPGTGETVGTKNIQYF	TGTGCCAGCAGCTCACCCGGGACAGGGGAGACGGTGGGAACCAAAAACATTCAGTACTTC
16	TRBJ2-7	TRBD2	TRBV28	few	CASTPPRLAGGYEQYF	TGTGCCAGCACCCCGCCGCGACTAGCGGGAGGGTACGAGCAGTACTTC
12	TRBJ2-7	NA	TRBV28	NA	CASSSFSSEQYF	TGTGCCAGCAGTTCATTCAGCTCCGAGCAGTACTTC
13	TRBJ1-1	NA	TRBV2	NA	CASSRMGGSEAFF	TGTGCCAGCAGTAGGATGGGGGGCTCTGAAGCTTTCTTT
14	TRBJ2-5	TRBD2	TRBV2	many	CASIKSPREGTQYF	TGTGCCAGCATTAAAAGTCCTCGGGAGGGGACCCAGTACTTC
13	TRBJ2-1	TRBD2	TRBV30	NA	CAWSAYTSGEQFF	TGTGCCTGGAGTGCCTACACTAGCGGTGAGCAGTTCTTC
17	TRBJ2-1	TRBD2	TRBV28	many	CASTHSEAGADYNEQFF	TGTGCCAGCACCCACTCCGAAGCGGGAGCCGACTACAATGAGCAGTTCTTC
16	TRBJ2-6	NA	TRBV28	many	CASSRNTLSGANVLTF	TGTGCCAGCTCCCGTAATACCCTCTCTGGGGCCAACGTCCTGACTTTC
13	TRBJ2-7	NA	TRBV7-2	few	CASSRETLYEQYF	TGTGCCAGCAGTCGTGAGACCCTCTACGAGCAGTACTTC
15	TRBJ2-1	NA	TRBV18	NA	CASSPYSGSGNEQFF	TGTGCCAGCTCACCTTACAGCGGGTCGGGCAATGAGCAGTTCTTC
11	TRBJ2-1	NA	TRBV3-1	many	CASSQGHEQFF	TGTGCCAGCAGCCAAGGGCATGAGCAGTTCTTC
14	TRBJ1-5	NA	TRBV19	NA	CASSRVFSNQPQHF	TGTGCCAGTAGCAGGGTATTTAGCAATCAGCCCCAGCATTTT
13	TRBJ1-1	NA	TRBV28	NA	CASSFGTATEAFF	TGTGCCAGCAGTTTTGGAACAGCCACTGAAGCTTTCTTT
16	TRBJ2-2	TRBD2	TRBV7-9	NA	CASSGSAGGGTGELFF	TGTGCCAGCAGCGGATCAGCGGGAGGAGGAACCGGGGAGCTGTTTTTT
13	TRBJ1-1	TRBD1	TRBV20-1	few	CSAPRGLGTEAFF	TGCAGTGCACCGAGGGGGCTCGGCACTGAAGCTTTCTTT
19	TRBJ2-1	TRBD2	TRBV7-6	NA	CASSLAEDTSGRAHNEQFF	TGTGCCAGCAGCTTAGCGGAGGACACTAGCGGGAGGGCCCACAATGAGCAGTTCTTC
16	TRBJ2-3	NA	TRBV20-1	NA	CSARAVAGGPKDTQYF	TGCAGTGCTAGAGCAGTAGCCGGAGGGCCTAAAGATACGCAGTATTTT
14	TRBJ2-7	NA	TRBV7-2	few	CASSLSRNSYEQYF	TGTGCCAGCAGCTTATCCCGCAACTCCTACGAGCAGTACTTC
13	TRBJ1-2	NA	TRBV20-1	few	CSAIGREHYGYTF	TGCAGTGCCATCGGCAGGGAGCACTATGGCTACACCTTC
20	TRBJ2-1	NA	TRBV1	NA	CTSSQEWDRVTSGSYNEQFF	TGCACCAGCAGCCAAGAATGGGACAGGGTGACTAGCGGATCCTACAATGAGCAGTTCTTC
15	TRBJ1-1	TRBD1	TRBV10-3	few	CAISGQGARSTEAFF	TGTGCCATCAGTGGACAGGGGGCGCGGAGCACTGAAGCTTTCTTT
14	TRBJ2-3	NA	TRBV20-1	few	CSAGGQGGTDTQYF	TGCAGTGCCGGGGGGCAGGGGGGCACAGATACGCAGTATTTT
12	TRBJ2-3	NA	TRBV6-2/TRBV6-3	NA	CASNQDTDTQYF	TGTGCCAGCAATCAGGACACAGATACGCAGTATTTT
16	TRBJ2-7	NA	TRBV19	many	CASSINAGKSSYEQYF	TGTGCCAGTAGTATAAACGCTGGGAAGAGCTCCTACGAGCAGTACTTC
13	TRBJ1-5	NA	TRBV6-6	NA	CASSYLGHQPQHF	TGTGCCAGCAGTTACTTAGGCCATCAGCCCCAGCATTTT
17	TRBJ1-5	NA	TRBV27	NA	CASSPTYMGYSNQPQHF	TGTGCCAGCAGTCCTACCTATATGGGGTATAGCAATCAGCCCCAGCATTTT
13	TRBJ1-1	NA	TRBV6-5	few	CASSYEVNTEAFF	TGTGCCAGCAGTTACGAAGTGAACACTGAAGCTTTCTTT
15	TRBJ2-3	NA	TRBV9	NA	CASSARGPGVGTQYF	TGTGCCAGCAGCGCCCGGGGACCCGGAGTAGGCACGCAGTATTTT